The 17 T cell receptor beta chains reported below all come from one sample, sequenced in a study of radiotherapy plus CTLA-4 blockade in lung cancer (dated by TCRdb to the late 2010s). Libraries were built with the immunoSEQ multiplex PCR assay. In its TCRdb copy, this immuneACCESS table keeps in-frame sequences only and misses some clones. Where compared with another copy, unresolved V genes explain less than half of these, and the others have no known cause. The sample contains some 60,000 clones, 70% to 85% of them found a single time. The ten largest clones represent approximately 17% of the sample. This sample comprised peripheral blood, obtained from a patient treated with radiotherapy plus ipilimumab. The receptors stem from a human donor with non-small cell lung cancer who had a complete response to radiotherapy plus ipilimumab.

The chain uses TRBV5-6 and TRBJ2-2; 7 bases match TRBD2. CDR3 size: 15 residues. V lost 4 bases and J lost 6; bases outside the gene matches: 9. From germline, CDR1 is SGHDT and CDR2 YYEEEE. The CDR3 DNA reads TGTGCCAGCAGCCCATCCGGGACTATATCCGGGGAGCTGTTTTTT. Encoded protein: CASSPSGTISGELFF.

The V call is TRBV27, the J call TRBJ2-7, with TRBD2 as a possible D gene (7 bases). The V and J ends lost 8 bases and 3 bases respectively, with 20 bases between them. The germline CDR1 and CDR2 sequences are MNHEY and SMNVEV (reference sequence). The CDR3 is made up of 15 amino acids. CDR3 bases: TGTGCCAGCCACCCGGTAGGGGGGGATTACTACGAGCAGTACTTC. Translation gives CASHPVGGDYYEQYF.

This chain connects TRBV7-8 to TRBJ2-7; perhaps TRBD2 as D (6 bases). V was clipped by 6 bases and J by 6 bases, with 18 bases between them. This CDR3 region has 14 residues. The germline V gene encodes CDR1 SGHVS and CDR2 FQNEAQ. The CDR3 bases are TGTGCCAGCAGGGCGGGCCTCAAGGAGGGCGAGCAGTACTTC. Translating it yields CASRAGLKEGEQYF. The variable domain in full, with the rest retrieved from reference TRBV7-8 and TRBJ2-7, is GAGVSQSPRYKVAKRGQDVALRCDPISGHVSLFWYQQALGQGPEFLTYFQNEAQLDKSGLPSDRFFAERPEGSVSTLKIQRTQQEDSAVYLCASRAGLKEGEQYFGPGTRLTVT.

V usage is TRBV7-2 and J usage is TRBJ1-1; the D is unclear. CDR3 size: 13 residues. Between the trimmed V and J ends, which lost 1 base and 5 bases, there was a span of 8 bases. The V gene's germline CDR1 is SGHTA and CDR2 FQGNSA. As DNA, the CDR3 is TGTGCCAGCAGCTTAGATGGAGGAACTGAAGCTTTCTTT. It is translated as CASSLDGGTEAFF. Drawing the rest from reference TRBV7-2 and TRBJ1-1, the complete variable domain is GAGVSQSPSNKVTEKGKDVELRCDPISGHTALYWYRQSLGQGLEFLIYFQGNSAPDKSGLPSDRFSAERTGGSVSTLTIQRTQQEDSAVYLCASSLDGGTEAFFGQGTRLTVV.

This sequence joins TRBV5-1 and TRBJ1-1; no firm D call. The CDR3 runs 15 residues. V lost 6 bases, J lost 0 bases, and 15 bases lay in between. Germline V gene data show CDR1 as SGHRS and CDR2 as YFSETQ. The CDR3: CASNSGASMNTEAFF. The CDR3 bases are TGCGCCAGCAATAGCGGAGCTTCCATGAACACTGAAGCTTTCTTT.

CDR3 nucleotides: TGTGCCAGTAAGCAGAGGGTCTTTAGCACAGATACGCAGTATTTT. The encoded protein is CASKQRVFSTDTQYF. V is TRBV19 and J is TRBJ2-3; tentative D call: TRBD2 (5 bases). CDR1 is LNHDA, CDR2 SQIVND, per germline (reference sequence). This CDR3 spans 15 amino acids. V was clipped by 7 bases and J by 0 bases, with 14 bases between them. The complete variable domain, with remaining parts taken from reference TRBV19 and TRBJ2-3, reads DGGITQSPKYLFRKEGQNVTLSCEQNLNHDAMYWYRQDPGQGLRLIYYSQIVNDFQKGDIAEGYSVSREKKESFPLTVTSAQKNPTAFYLCASKQRVFSTDTQYFGPGTRLTVL.

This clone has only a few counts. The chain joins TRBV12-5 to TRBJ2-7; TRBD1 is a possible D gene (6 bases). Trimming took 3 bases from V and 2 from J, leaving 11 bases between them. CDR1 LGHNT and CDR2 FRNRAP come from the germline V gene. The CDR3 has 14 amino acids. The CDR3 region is CASGFRTDAYEQYF. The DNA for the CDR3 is TGTGCTAGTGGTTTCCGGACAGACGCCTACGAGCAGTACTTC.

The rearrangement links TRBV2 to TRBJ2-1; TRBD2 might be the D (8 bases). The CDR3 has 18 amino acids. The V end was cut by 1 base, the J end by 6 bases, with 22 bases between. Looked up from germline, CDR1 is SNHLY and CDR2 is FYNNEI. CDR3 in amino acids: CASSEVVLAANRGNEQFF. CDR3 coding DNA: TGTGCCAGCAGTGAAGTAGTACTAGCGGCAAACAGGGGCAATGAGCAGTTCTTC.

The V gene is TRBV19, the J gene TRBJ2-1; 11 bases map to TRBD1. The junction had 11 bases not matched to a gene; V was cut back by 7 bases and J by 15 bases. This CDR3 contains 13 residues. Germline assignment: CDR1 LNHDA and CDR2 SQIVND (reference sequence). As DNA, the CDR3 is TGTGCCAGTACCTCGGACAGGGGGCTTGTCCTGTTCTTC. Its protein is CASTSDRGLVLFF.

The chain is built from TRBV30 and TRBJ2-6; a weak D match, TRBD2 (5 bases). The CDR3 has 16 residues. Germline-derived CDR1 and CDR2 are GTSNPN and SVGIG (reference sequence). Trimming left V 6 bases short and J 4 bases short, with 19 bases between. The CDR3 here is CACQFGVWAGANVLTF. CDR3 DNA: TGTGCCTGTCAATTCGGGGTCTGGGCGGGGGCCAACGTCCTGACTTTC.

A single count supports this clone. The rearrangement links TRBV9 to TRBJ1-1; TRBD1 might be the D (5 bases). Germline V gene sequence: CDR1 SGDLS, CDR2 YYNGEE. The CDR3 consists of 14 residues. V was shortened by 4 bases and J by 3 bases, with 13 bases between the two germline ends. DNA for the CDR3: TGTGCCAGCAGCCTCAGGGTGGGTGACACTGAAGCTTTCTTT. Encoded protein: CASSLRVGDTEAFF.

The CDR3 loop reads CAWSSDSMYSNQPQHF. The CDR3 DNA is TGTGCCTGGAGTTCGGACAGTATGTATAGCAATCAGCCCCAGCATTTT. The chain employs TRBV30 and TRBJ1-5, with D maybe TRBD1 (6 bases). V gave up 2 bases and J gave up 0 bases, with 14 bases separating them. The CDR3 has 16 residues. Per germline, CDR1 GTSNPN and CDR2 SVGIG (reference sequence).

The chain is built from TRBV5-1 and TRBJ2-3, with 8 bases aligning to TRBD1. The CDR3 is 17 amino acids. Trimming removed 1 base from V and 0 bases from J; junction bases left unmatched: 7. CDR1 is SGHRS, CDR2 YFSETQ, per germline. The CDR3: CASSLWSTGASTDTQYF. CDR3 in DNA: TGCGCCAGCAGCTTGTGGTCGACAGGGGCTAGCACAGATACGCAGTATTTT. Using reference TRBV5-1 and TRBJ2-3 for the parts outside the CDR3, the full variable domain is KAGVTQTPRYLIKTRGQQVTLSCSPISGHRSVSWYQQTPGQGLQFLFEYFSETQRNKGNFPGRFSGRQFSNSRSEMNVSTLELGDSALYLCASSLWSTGASTDTQYFGPGTRLTVL.

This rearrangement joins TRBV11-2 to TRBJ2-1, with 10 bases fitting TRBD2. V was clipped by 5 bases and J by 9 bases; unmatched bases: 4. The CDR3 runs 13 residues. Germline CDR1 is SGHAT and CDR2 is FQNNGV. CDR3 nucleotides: TGTGCCAGCAGCGCTAGCGGGAGTACTGAGCAGTTCTTC. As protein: CASSASGSTEQFF. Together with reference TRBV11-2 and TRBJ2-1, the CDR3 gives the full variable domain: EAGVAQSPRYKIIEKRQSVAFWCNPISGHATLYWYQQILGQGPKLLIQFQNNGVVDDSQLPKDRFSAERLKGVDSTLKIQPAKLEDSAVYLCASSASGSTEQFFGPGTRLTVL.

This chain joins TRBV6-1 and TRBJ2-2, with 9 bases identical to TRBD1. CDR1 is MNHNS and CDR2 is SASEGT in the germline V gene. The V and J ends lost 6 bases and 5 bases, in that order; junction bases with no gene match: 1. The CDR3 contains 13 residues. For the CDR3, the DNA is TGTGCCAGCAGACAGGGGGCAACCGGGGAGCTGTTTTTT. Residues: CASRQGATGELFF.

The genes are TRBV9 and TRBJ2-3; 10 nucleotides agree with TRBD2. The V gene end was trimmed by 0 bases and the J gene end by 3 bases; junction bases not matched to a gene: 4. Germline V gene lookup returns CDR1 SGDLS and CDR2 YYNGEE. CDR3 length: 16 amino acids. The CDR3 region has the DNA TGTGCCAGCAGCGTAGAAGCGGGGGGGCTTACAGATACGCAGTATTTT. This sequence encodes CASSVEAGGLTDTQYF. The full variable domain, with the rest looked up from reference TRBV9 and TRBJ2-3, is DSGVTQTPKHLITATGQRVTLRCSPRSGDLSVYWYQQSLDQGLQFLIQYYNGEERAKGNILERFSAQQFPDLHSELNLSSLELGDSALYFCASSVEAGGLTDTQYFGPGTRLTVL.

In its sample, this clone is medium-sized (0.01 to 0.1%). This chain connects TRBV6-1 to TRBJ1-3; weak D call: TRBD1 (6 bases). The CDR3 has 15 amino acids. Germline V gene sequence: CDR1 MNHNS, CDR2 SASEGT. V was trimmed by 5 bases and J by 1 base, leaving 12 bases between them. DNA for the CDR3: TGTGCCAGCAGTCCACAGACAGGTTCTGGAAACACCATATATTTT. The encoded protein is CASSPQTGSGNTIYF.